Below, one T cell receptor beta chain is given with its context. Its antigen is unidentified. The sample belongs to a study of shared clonotypes between healthy human individuals. Notes on the study in general: The genetic and exposure-history diversity represented was limited by few donors. Rarefaction indicated that sorted-subset sequencing remained incomplete although depth was large.

Repertoires were generated with immunoSEQ multiplex PCR, while TCRdb's copy carries only in-frame clones and drops some. This sample carries some 2,000,000 clones, 90% to 95% of them seen once, and the ten largest clones take about 0.13%. The ends lost 5 bases at V and 4 bases at J; junction bases unmatched: 7. Germline CDR1 is SGHVS and CDR2 is FQNEAQ. The CDR3 has 15 amino acids. The specimen sequenced was naive CD4+ T cells sorted from blood. Subset noted: CD45RA+ positively selected. This TCR was recovered from a man aged 18-30 years in good health. The chain links TRBV7-8 to TRBJ1-5; 8 nucleotides align to TRBD1. The DNA of the CDR3 is TGTGCCAGCAGCCAAGGACAGGGACGAAATCAGCCCCAGCATTTT. Protein sequence: CASSQGQGRNQPQHF.